This T cell receptor (beta chain) was sequenced during a study of blood T cell repertoires in COVID-19. Study-level background: There were acute and convalescent COVID-19 samples, and they came from the United States, Italy and Spain. The analysed material was cDNA or gDNA that came from T cells, B-cell-depleted T cells, or PBMCs.

In the authors' methods: By means of reference gene primer amplification, nucleated cell counts were estimated. Clones were read by immunoSEQ multiplex PCR, and TCRdb kept only the in-frame ones, dropping some. Clone size and V and J calls were adopted from that table, with D and trimming inferred from the DNA. Here the sample spans some 50,000 clones, 80% to 90% being singletons. The receptor was isolated from a man between 45 and 60 years old with acute or convalescent COVID-19. Sequencing was performed on peripheral blood.

CDR3 residues: CASSEQTGDQETQYF. As DNA, the CDR3 is TGTGCCAGCAGTGAACAGACAGGGGACCAAGAGACCCAGTACTTC. This sequence joins TRBV6-1 and TRBJ2-5, with TRBD1 matching over 8 bases. The trim removed 2 bases at V and 0 bases at J, leaving 2 bases unmatched. Germline CDR1 and CDR2: MNHNS and SASEGT. This CDR3 is 15 amino acids long.